The 10 T cell receptor beta chains below were found in one sample sequenced in a study of blood T cell repertoires in COVID-19. Method: immunoSEQ multiplex PCR; TCRdb's copy keeps in-frame clones and lacks some. The sample has approximately 270,000 clones, 75% to 90% seen once; the top ten hold approximately 4%. The specimen sequenced was PBMCs or T cells enriched from blood (not recorded which). These receptors all stem from a woman aged 25 to 39 with acute COVID-19.

The chain joins TRBV18 to TRBJ2-2, with a tentative D call TRBD2 (5 bases). The CDR3 sequence is 16 residues long. V lost 2 bases, J lost 4 bases, and 14 bases lay in between. Per the germline V gene, CDR1 is KGHSH and CDR2 is LQKENI. The CDR3 bases are TGTGCCAGCTCACCAGTAATAGCGATGAGCACCGGGGAGCTGTTTTTT. This translates into CASSPVIAMSTGELFF.

This chain uses TRBV29-1 with TRBJ2-5; maybe TRBD2 (6 bases). Between the trimmed V and J ends, which lost 4 bases and 1 base, there was a span of 13 bases. Germline V gene lookup returns CDR1 SQVTM and CDR2 ANQGSEA. The CDR3 has 14 amino acids. CDR3 sequence reads: CSVVPLGGQETQYF. The CDR3 region has the DNA TGCAGCGTTGTGCCCTTGGGGGGCCAAGAGACCCAGTACTTC.

The chain uses TRBV28 and TRBJ1-6; D unclear. The CDR3 totals 12 residues. Germline CDR1 is MDHEN and CDR2 is SYDVKM. V lost 7 bases and J 10 bases, leaving 11 bases between the germline ends. The DNA of the CDR3 is TGTGCCAGCACAACGGGAGGGTCACCCCTCCACTTT. Translation: CASTTGGSPLHF.

This chain links TRBV28 with TRBJ2-7; 10 nucleotides line up with TRBD2. Germline-derived CDR1 and CDR2 are MDHEN and SYDVKM. The CDR3 extends over 16 amino acids. V shed 2 bases, J shed 2 bases, and the junction held 6 bases outside the gene matches. In DNA form, the CDR3 reads TGTGCCAGCAGTTTACCAAGCGGGAGGGAGACCTACGAGCAGTACTTC. It translates to CASSLPSGRETYEQYF. The full variable domain, rest sourced from reference TRBV28 and TRBJ2-7, is DVKVTQSSRYLVKRTGEKVFLECVQDMDHENMFWYRQDPGLGLRLIYFSYDVKMKEKGDIPEGYSVSREKKERFSLILESASTNQTSMYLCASSLPSGRETYEQYFGPGTRLTVT.

This clone was counted only a few times. This chain links TRBV7-2 with TRBJ2-2; the D gene is possibly TRBD2 (5 bases). This CDR3 region has 17 residues. V dropped 3 bases and J dropped 0 bases, with 14 bases sitting between them. In germline, CDR1 is SGHTA, CDR2 FQGNSA. The DNA of the CDR3 is TGTGCCAGCAGCTTTAGTCGGACGGAGGCGAACACCGGGGAGCTGTTTTTT. This sequence encodes CASSFSRTEANTGELFF.

The chain employs TRBV5-1 and TRBJ2-1; TRBD2 matches at 9 bases. Germline trimming cut 2 bases from V and 8 bases from J; bases unmatched to any gene: 2. The CDR3 spans 13 residues. Germline-derived CDR1 and CDR2 are SGHRS and YFSETQ. Here the CDR3 reads CASSFGGGDEQFF. The CDR3 DNA follows: TGCGCCAGCAGCTTCGGCGGGGGGGATGAGCAGTTCTTC.

The chain links TRBV18 to TRBJ2-3; 7 nucleotides agree with TRBD1. Per the germline V gene, CDR1 is KGHSH and CDR2 is LQKENI. CDR3 length: 17 residues. Losses at the gene ends were 3 bases for V and 0 bases for J; bases not matched to a gene: 9. For the CDR3, the DNA is TGTGCCAGCTCACCCAGCCGGGACAGTTCTAGCACAGATACGCAGTATTTT. Its translation is CASSPSRDSSSTDTQYF.

This chain connects TRBV18 to TRBJ2-3; 9 positions agree with TRBD2. The CDR3 covers 16 residues. Germline assignment: CDR1 KGHSH and CDR2 LQKENI. V lost 3 bases to trimming and J lost 3 bases; unmatched junction nucleotides: 7. The CDR3 sequence: CASSPYAGGQTDTQYF. The CDR3 bases are TGTGCCAGCTCACCTTACGCGGGAGGGCAGACAGATACGCAGTATTTT.

This rearrangement joins TRBV2 to TRBJ2-7, with D perhaps TRBD2 (6 bases). This CDR3 is 14 amino acids long. Trimming took 10 bases from V and 2 from J, leaving 18 bases between them. The V gene's germline CDR1 is SNHLY and CDR2 FYNNEI. The CDR3 bases are TGTGCCACCGGCCCCATGGGACTGCCCTACGAGCAGTACTTC. It codes for CATGPMGLPYEQYF.

The genes are TRBV30 and TRBJ1-4; maybe TRBD1 (6 bases). Germline V lookup: CDR1 GTSNPN, CDR2 SVGIG (reference sequence). Deletions cut 8 bases from V and 5 bases from J, with 12 bases between. The CDR3 totals 12 residues. The CDR3 nucleotides are TGTGCCAACAGGGCCCAAAATGAAAAACTGTTTTTT. Residues: CANRAQNEKLFF.